These T cell receptor beta chains were read from a single sample in a study of shared clonotypes between healthy human individuals. Some clones are missing from TCRdb's copy, which holds only in-frame ones; the method was immunoSEQ multiplex PCR. The sample holds approximately 2.1 million clones, about 92% seen once. The sequenced material came from naive CD4+ T cells from PBMCs. The receptor source for this set is a man younger than 30 in good health. Some clones in this sample may be carry-over from other donors' samples. Both conserved end residues are part of each CDR3. A D gene is named only where the DNA matches it firmly. Clone size is shown for a subset of rows, as once, few, many or a class of expanded clone.

.	TRBV19	TRBD1	TRBJ1-1	TGTGCCAGTAGTGCCCGACACGGGACAGAAGCAAACACTGAAGCTTTCTTT	CASSARHGTEANTEAFF
.	TRBV29-1	TRBD1	TRBJ2-3	TGCAGCGTTGAAGGGGGACAGGAGGTCACAGATACGCAGTATTTT	CSVEGGQEVTDTQYF
.	TRBV5-6	.	TRBJ2-5	TGTGCCAGCAGCTTGGCGGGTGCGGAGACCCAGTACTTC	CASSLAGAETQYF
.	TRBV5-1	.	TRBJ2-6	TGCGCCAGCAGCTCCAGACCGTCTGGGGCCAACGTCCTGACTTTC	CASSSRPSGANVLTF
.	TRBV9	.	TRBJ2-7	TGTGCCAGCAGCGTGACAGGAGATACCTACGAGCAGTACTTC	CASSVTGDTYEQYF
once	TRBV10-3	.	TRBJ1-1	TGTGCCATCACAAACCGGGGGACTGAAGCTTTCTTT	CAITNRGTEAFF
.	TRBV5-1	.	TRBJ1-3	TGCGCCAGCAGCTCGCAAGGGGGGTTCTCTGGAAACACCATATATTTT	CASSSQGGFSGNTIYF
.	TRBV7-3	.	TRBJ2-2	TGTGCCAGCAGCTTCGCAGGGGATACCGGGGAGCTGTTTTTT	CASSFAGDTGELFF
.	TRBV4-2	.	TRBJ2-1	TGTGCCAGCAGCGTCCTAGACGACAATGAGCAGTTCTTC	CASSVLDDNEQFF
.	TRBV2	TRBD1	TRBJ2-5	TGTGCCAGCACCCGGGGACAGGCGGGTGGAGAGACCCAGTACTTC	CASTRGQAGGETQYF
.	TRBV5-1	TRBD1	TRBJ1-1	TGCGCCAGCAGCTTGGGGGACAGTCTCACTGAAGCTTTCTTT	CASSLGDSLTEAFF
.	TRBV7-3	TRBD1	TRBJ2-7	TGTGCCAGCAGCTCCGGACAGGGGGCCTTTGCCGAGCAGTACTTC	CASSSGQGAFAEQYF
.	TRBV13	TRBD1	TRBJ2-1	TGTGCCAGCAGCTTGACAGGGGCCGATGAGCAGTTCTTC	CASSLTGADEQFF
once	TRBV28	TRBD2	TRBJ2-1	TGTGCCAGCAGTTTATGGGCTAGCGGGAGTCTTTCCAATGAGCAGTTCTTC	CASSLWASGSLSNEQFF
.	TRBV9	.	TRBJ2-7	TGTGCCAGCAGCGCTACGGCGGGGTACGAGCAGTACTTC	CASSATAGYEQYF
few	TRBV28	TRBD1	TRBJ1-1	TGTGCCAGCAGTGTAGCCGACAGGGAGTTCCCTGAAGCTTTCTTT	CASSVADREFPEAFF
.	TRBV6-1	TRBD1	TRBJ1-2	TGTGCCAGCAGCCGACAGGGGGCATTTACGGGCTACACCTTC	CASSRQGAFTGYTF
.	TRBV15	.	TRBJ1-5	TGTGCCACCGGCAGAGACAGACAGACCAATCAGCCCCAGCATTTT	CATGRDRQTNQPQHF
.	TRBV6-1	TRBD1	TRBJ1-5	TGTGCCAGCACAGGGGGTACGAATCAGCCCCAGCATTTT	CASTGGTNQPQHF
once	TRBV6-5	.	TRBJ2-7	TGTGCCAGCAGCTCAACCGCGGGTGAGCAGTACTTC	CASSSTAGEQYF
.	TRBV7-2	TRBD1	TRBJ2-7	TGTGCCAGCCGGACAGGGTTTTCCAGCTCCTACGAGCAGTACTTC	CASRTGFSSSYEQYF
.	TRBV7-3	.	TRBJ2-1	TGTGCCAGCAGCTTACGGGGAGGTATGAGCTCCTACAATGAGCAGTTCTTC	CASSLRGGMSSYNEQFF